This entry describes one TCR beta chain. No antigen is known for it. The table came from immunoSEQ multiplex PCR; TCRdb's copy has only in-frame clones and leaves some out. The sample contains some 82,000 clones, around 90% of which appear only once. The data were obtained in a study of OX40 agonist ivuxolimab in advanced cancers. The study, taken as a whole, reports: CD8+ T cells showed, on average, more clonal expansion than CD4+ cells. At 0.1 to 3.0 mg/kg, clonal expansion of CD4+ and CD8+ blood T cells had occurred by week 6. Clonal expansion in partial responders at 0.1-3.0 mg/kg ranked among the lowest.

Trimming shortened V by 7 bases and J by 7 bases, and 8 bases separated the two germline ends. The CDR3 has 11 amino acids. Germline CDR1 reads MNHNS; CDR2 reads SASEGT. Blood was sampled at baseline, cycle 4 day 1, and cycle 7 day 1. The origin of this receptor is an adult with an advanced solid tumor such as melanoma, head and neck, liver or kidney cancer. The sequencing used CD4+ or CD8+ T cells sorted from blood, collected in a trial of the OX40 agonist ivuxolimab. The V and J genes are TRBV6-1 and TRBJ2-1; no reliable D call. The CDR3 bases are TGTGCCAGCATTGTAGTGAATGAGCAGTTCTTC. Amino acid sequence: CASIVVNEQFF.